This T cell receptor beta chain was documented in a study of patients and donors after allogeneic stem cell transplantation. Each CDR3 protein gets one entry after TCRdb re-called the RT-PCR reads with MiXCR. This sample has about 74,000 distinct CDR3 sequences, with approximately 26% found just once. A few counts support this clonotype. V shed 1 base and J shed 4 bases, with 16 bases lying between them. This CDR3 region has 16 residues. The receptor comes from a human donor who was either an allogeneic HSCT recipient or a stem cell or donor lymphocyte infusion donor (not recorded which). It is not recorded whose cells these are; they may come from a transplant donor. This chain joins TRBV12-3 or TRBV12-4 and TRBJ1-2; D is unclear. The sequenced sample consisted of blood, either unsorted or a sorted T cell fraction (not recorded which). As DNA, the CDR3 is TGTGCCAGCAGTTTAGAGGGAGTGAGCAAAGTCTATGGCTACACCTTC. Encoded protein: CASSLEGVSKVYGYTF.